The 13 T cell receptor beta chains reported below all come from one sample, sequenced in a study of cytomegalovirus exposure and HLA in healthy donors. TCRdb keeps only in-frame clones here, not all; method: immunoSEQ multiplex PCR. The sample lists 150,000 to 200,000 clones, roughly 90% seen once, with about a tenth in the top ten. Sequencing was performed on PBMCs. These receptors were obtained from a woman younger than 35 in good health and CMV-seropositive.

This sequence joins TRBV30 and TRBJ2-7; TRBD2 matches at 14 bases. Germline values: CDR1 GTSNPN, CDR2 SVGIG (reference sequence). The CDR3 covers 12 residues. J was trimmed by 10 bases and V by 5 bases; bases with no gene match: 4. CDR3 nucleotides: TGTGCCTGGGGGACTAGCGGGAGACTTCAGTACTTC. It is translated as CAWGTSGRLQYF.

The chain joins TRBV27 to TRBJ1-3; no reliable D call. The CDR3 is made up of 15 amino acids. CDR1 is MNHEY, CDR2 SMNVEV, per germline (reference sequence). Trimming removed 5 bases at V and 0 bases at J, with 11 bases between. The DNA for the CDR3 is TGTGCCAGCAGTCCGGACTCTGGCTCTGGAAACACCATATATTTT. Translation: CASSPDSGSGNTIYF.

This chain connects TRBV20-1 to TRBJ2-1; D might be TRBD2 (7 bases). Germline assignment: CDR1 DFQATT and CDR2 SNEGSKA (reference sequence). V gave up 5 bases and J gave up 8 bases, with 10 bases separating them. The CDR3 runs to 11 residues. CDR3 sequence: CSAEGGDEQFF. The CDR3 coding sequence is TGCAGTGCTGAAGGGGGGGATGAGCAGTTCTTC.

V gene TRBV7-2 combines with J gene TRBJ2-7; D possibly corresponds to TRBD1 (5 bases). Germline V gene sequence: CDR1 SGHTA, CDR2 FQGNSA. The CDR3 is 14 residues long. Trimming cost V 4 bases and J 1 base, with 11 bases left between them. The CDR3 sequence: CASSSLTASYEQYF. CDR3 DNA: TGTGCCAGCAGCTCCTTGACAGCTTCCTACGAGCAGTACTTC. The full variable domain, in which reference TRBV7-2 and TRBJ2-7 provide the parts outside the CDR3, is GAGVSQSPSNKVTEKGKDVELRCDPISGHTALYWYRQSLGQGLEFLIYFQGNSAPDKSGLPSDRFSAERTGGSVSTLTIQRTQQEDSAVYLCASSSLTASYEQYFGPGTRLTVT.

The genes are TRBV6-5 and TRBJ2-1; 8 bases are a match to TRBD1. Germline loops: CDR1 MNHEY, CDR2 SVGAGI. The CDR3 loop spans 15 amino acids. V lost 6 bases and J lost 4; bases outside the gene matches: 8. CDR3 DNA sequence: TGTGCCAGCAGCCCCTCGCGGACAGGGTACAATGAGCAGTTCTTC. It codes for CASSPSRTGYNEQFF.

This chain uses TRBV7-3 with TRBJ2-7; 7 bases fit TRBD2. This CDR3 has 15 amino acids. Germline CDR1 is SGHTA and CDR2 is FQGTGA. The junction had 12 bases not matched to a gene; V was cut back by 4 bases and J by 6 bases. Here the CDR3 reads CASSSGSGDGAEQYF. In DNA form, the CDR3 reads TGTGCCAGCAGCTCGGGGAGCGGGGATGGCGCCGAGCAGTACTTC.

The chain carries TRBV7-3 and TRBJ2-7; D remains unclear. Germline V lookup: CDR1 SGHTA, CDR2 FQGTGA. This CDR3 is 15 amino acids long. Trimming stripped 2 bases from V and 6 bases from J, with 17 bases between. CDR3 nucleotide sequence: TGTGCCAGCAGCTTATTTGGTTCAGAGGTCGGCGAGCAGTACTTC. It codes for CASSLFGSEVGEQYF.

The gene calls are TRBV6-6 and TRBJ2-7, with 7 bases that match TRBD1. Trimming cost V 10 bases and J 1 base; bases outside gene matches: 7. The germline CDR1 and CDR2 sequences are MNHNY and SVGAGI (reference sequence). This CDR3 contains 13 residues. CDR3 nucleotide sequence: TGTGCCACCCGGACAGGTTGGTCCTACGAGCAGTACTTC. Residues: CATRTGWSYEQYF.

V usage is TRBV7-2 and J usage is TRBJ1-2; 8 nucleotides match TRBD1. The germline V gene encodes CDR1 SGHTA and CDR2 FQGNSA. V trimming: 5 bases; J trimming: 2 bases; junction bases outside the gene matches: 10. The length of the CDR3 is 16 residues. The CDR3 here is CASSTRERTGNYGYTF. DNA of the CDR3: TGTGCCAGCAGCACCCGAGAGAGGACAGGGAACTATGGCTACACCTTC.

The CDR3 reads CASSSTVLYEQYF. CDR3 DNA sequence: TGTGCCAGCAGTTCGACAGTTCTCTACGAGCAGTACTTC. The V and J genes are TRBV6-5 and TRBJ2-7; maybe TRBD1 (5 bases). This CDR3 spans 13 amino acids. Per germline, CDR1 MNHEY and CDR2 SVGAGI. Deletions cut 4 bases from V and 3 bases from J, with 10 bases between.

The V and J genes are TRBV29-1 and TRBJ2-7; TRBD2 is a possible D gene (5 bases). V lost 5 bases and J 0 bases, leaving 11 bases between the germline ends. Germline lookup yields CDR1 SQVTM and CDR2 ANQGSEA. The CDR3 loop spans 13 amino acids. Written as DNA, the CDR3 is TGCAGCGTTCTAGCTCCGCCCTCCTACGAGCAGTACTTC. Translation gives CSVLAPPSYEQYF.

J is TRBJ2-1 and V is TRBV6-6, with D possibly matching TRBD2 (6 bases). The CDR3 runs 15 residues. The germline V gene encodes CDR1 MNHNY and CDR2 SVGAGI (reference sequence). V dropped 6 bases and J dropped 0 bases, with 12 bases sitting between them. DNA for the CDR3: TGTGCCAGCAGCAATAGCGGAAGCTCCTACAATGAGCAGTTCTTC. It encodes CASSNSGSSYNEQFF.

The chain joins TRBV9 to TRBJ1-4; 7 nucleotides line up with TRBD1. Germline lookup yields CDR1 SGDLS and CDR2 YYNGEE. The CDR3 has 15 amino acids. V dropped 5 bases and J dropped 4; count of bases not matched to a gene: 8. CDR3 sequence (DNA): TGTGCCAGCAGTCGTACAGGGGCCTTTAATGAAAAACTGTTTTTT. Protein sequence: CASSRTGAFNEKLFF.